The 23 T cell receptor beta chains below all came from one sample that was sequenced in a study of cytomegalovirus exposure and HLA in healthy donors. Amplification used 60 Vbeta primers and 13 Jbeta primers. Repertoires were generated with immunoSEQ multiplex PCR, while TCRdb's copy carries only in-frame clones and drops some. The sample holds under 200,000 clones, roughly four fifths seen once. Sequencing input: PBMCs. The receptors shown here come from a man aged 60 to 75 in good health and CMV-seronegative.

This clone has only one observation. J is TRBJ1-2 and V is TRBV15; possibly TRBD1 for D (5 bases). CDR1 is LNHNV, CDR2 YYDKDF, per germline (reference sequence). The CDR3 has 17 residues. Between the trimmed V and J ends, which lost 3 bases and 2 bases, there was a span of 19 bases. The CDR3 reads CATSSAGGVIGNYGYTF. The CDR3 DNA is TGTGCCACCAGCAGCGCCGGAGGGGTTATAGGAAACTATGGCTACACCTTC.

This clone was picked up one time. V usage is TRBV10-3 and J usage is TRBJ1-6; possible D gene TRBD1, 5 bases. This CDR3 has 14 amino acids. The germline V gene encodes CDR1 ENHRY and CDR2 SYGVKD. Trimming took 10 bases from V and 7 from J, leaving 17 bases between them. The CDR3 region is CATKPARVNSPLHF. CDR3 DNA: TGTGCCACCAAGCCCGCCAGGGTCAATTCACCCCTCCACTTT.

The V call is TRBV28, the J call TRBJ1-4; D ambiguous. V was trimmed by 7 bases and J by 6 bases, leaving 12 bases between them. The CDR3 has 13 amino acids. Germline CDR1 reads MDHEN; CDR2 reads SYDVKM. DNA for the CDR3: TGTGCCAGCATGCGGGGTCGGTATGAAAAACTGTTTTTT. Translating gives CASMRGRYEKLFF.

The gene calls are TRBV19 and TRBJ2-1; 9 nucleotides agree with TRBD2. This CDR3 has 15 amino acids. With V trimmed by 1 base and J by 5 bases, 3 bases remained unmatched. Germline CDR1 is LNHDA and CDR2 is SQIVND (reference sequence). The CDR3 here is CASSIATSGDNEQFF. In DNA, the CDR3 is TGTGCCAGTAGTATAGCGACTAGCGGTGACAATGAGCAGTTCTTC.

V gene TRBV14 combines with J gene TRBJ2-1; 8 positions agree with TRBD2. The CDR3 has 13 residues. Unmatched junction bases numbered 8, after V lost 8 bases and J lost 8 bases. Germline values: CDR1 SGHDN, CDR2 FVKESK. CDR3 sequence (DNA): TGTGCCAGCGGGCGGGGGGCTCTCTATGAGCAGTTCTTC. Translation gives CASGRGALYEQFF. Variable domain in full (rest from reference TRBV14 and TRBJ2-1): EAGVTQFPSHSVIEKGQTVTLRCDPISGHDNLYWYRRVMGKEIKFLLHFVKESKQDESGMPNNRFLAERTGGTYSTLKVQPAELEDSGVYFCASGRGALYEQFFGPGTRLTVL.

This sequence joins TRBV9 and TRBJ2-3; a possible D gene is TRBD2 (6 bases). The germline gives CDR1 SGDLS, CDR2 YYNGEE. The CDR3 covers 15 residues. Trimming cost V 4 bases and J 6 bases, with 18 bases left between them. The CDR3 reads CASSLGLQGGDTQYF. The CDR3 nucleotides are TGTGCCAGCAGCTTGGGACTCCAAGGTGGGGATACGCAGTATTTT.

This rearrangement joins TRBV7-9 to TRBJ2-1, with 11 bases lining up with TRBD2. CDR1 SEHNR and CDR2 FQNEAQ come from the germline V gene (reference sequence). There are 15 residues in the CDR3. V lost 5 bases to trimming and J lost 8 bases; unmatched junction nucleotides: 8. The CDR3 spells CASSTPSGGPDEQFF. CDR3 coding DNA: TGTGCCAGCAGCACCCCTAGCGGGGGGCCGGATGAGCAGTTCTTC.

The rearrangement joins TRBV5-1 to TRBJ2-7; D is perhaps TRBD1 (7 bases). Germline-derived CDR1 and CDR2 are SGHRS and YFSETQ. This CDR3 is 15 amino acids long. V lost 0 bases and J lost 2, with 12 bases in between. The CDR3 region has the DNA TGCGCCAGCAGCTTGGTGCCAGGGGGGACCTACGAGCAGTACTTC. Translating it yields CASSLVPGGTYEQYF.

V is TRBV6-5 and J is TRBJ1-1; TRBD1 is a possible D gene (5 bases). With 6 bases removed from V and 5 bases from J, the gap between germline ends came to 16 bases. In germline, CDR1 is MNHEY, CDR2 SVGAGI. The CDR3 loop spans 14 amino acids. CDR3 region: CASSGIDGGTEAFF. The CDR3 coding sequence is TGTGCCAGCAGCGGAATCGACGGGGGGACTGAAGCTTTCTTT.

V gene TRBV28 combines with J gene TRBJ2-4; D not certain. Trimming removed 5 bases from V and 6 bases from J, with 14 bases in between. The germline CDR1 and CDR2 sequences are MDHEN and SYDVKM. The CDR3 runs to 14 residues. CDR3 in DNA: TGTGCCAGCAGTCCCCCAATAGCTGGAAACATTCAGTACTTC. Amino acids: CASSPPIAGNIQYF.

CDR3 amino acids: CAISESGGLEGETQYF. The CDR3 region has the DNA TGTGCCATCAGTGAGTCAGGGGGCTTAGAAGGAGAGACCCAGTACTTC. This chain connects TRBV10-3 to TRBJ2-5, with 7 bases identical to TRBD1. The V segment lost 0 bases and the J segment 4 bases; nucleotides outside the gene matches: 8. Germline V gives CDR1 ENHRY, CDR2 SYGVKD. The CDR3 is 16 residues long.

The gene calls are TRBV28 and TRBJ1-1; TRBD1 is a possible D gene (6 bases). Germline V gives CDR1 MDHEN, CDR2 SYDVKM. The CDR3 is made up of 13 amino acids. V shed 6 bases and J shed 5 bases, with 13 bases lying between them. The CDR3 DNA follows: TGTGCCAGCAGAGTAAGGGGGACAACTGAAGCTTTCTTT. Translation: CASRVRGTTEAFF.

This clone was detected a few times. This rearrangement joins TRBV5-1 to TRBJ2-1; 12 nucleotides align to TRBD2. The J segment lost 0 bases and the V segment lost 4 bases, leaving 5 bases of the junction unmatched. The CDR3 sequence is 17 residues long. From germline, CDR1 is SGHRS and CDR2 YFSETQ. The CDR3 coding sequence is TGCGCCAGCAGCCCCGGACTAGCGGGAAGCTCCTACAATGAGCAGTTCTTC. Translating gives CASSPGLAGSSYNEQFF.

The sample holds one count of this clone. The rearrangement uses TRBV7-2 and TRBJ1-3; perhaps TRBD1 as D (5 bases). CDR1 and CDR2 (germline): SGHTA, FQGNSA. This CDR3 comprises 14 residues. Trimming took off 0 bases at V and 4 bases at J, with 7 bases between the two ends. CDR3 amino acids: CASSLAGVGNTIYF. The CDR3, as DNA: TGTGCCAGCAGCTTAGCAGGGGTAGGAAACACCATATATTTT.

The V and J genes are TRBV27 and TRBJ2-4, with a weak D call TRBD1 (7 bases). The V gene's germline CDR1 is MNHEY and CDR2 SMNVEV (reference sequence). V shed 6 bases and J shed 3 bases, with 15 bases lying between them. The CDR3 spans 15 residues. The CDR3 nucleotides read TGTGCCAGCAGGCGCAACAGGGGAGGCAAAAACATTCAGTACTTC. Protein product: CASRRNRGGKNIQYF.

V gene TRBV4-1 combines with J gene TRBJ2-5; TRBD2 matches at 14 bases. CDR1 is MGHRA, CDR2 YSYEKL, per germline. CDR3 size: 17 residues. J lost 2 bases, V lost 5 bases, and 7 bases had no gene match. In DNA, the CDR3 is TGCGCCAGCAGCGAGACTAGCGGGGGGGCGCGGCAAGAGACCCAGTACTTC. Its translation: CASSETSGGARQETQYF.

V is TRBV7-3 and J is TRBJ2-1, with TRBD1 identical over 8 bases. From germline, CDR1 is SGHTA and CDR2 FQGTGA. The V segment lost 5 bases and the J segment 6 bases; nucleotides outside the gene matches: 9. The CDR3 runs 15 residues. CDR3 bases: TGTGCCAGCAGCCCCCCCGGACAGGGTTTCAATGAGCAGTTCTTC. Translation: CASSPPGQGFNEQFF.

This chain joins TRBV5-1 and TRBJ1-2; 9 bases are a match to TRBD1. V lost 3 bases to trimming and J lost 2 bases; unmatched junction nucleotides: 5. Germline CDR1 reads SGHRS; CDR2 reads YFSETQ. CDR3 length: 15 residues. CDR3 sequence (DNA): TGCGCCAGCAGCTCCACAGGGGGCCCCAACTATGGCTACACCTTC. Translated: CASSSTGGPNYGYTF.

In this sample, this clone turned up a few times. The V call is TRBV11-3, the J call TRBJ1-3; a weak D match, TRBD1 (6 bases). Germline CDR1 SGHNT, CDR2 YENEEA. CDR3 length: 20 residues. The V gene lost 1 base and the J gene lost 1 base, with 23 bases spanning the gap. The CDR3 spells CASSLVVAGAGEVSGNTIYF. CDR3 nucleotide sequence: TGTGCCAGCAGCTTAGTGGTGGCGGGAGCAGGGGAAGTATCTGGAAACACCATATATTTT.

The genes are TRBV30 and TRBJ1-3, with 7 bases matching TRBD1. Germline V gene sequence: CDR1 GTSNPN, CDR2 SVGIG (reference sequence). V shed 5 bases, J shed 2 bases, and the junction held 3 bases outside the gene matches. The CDR3 spans 13 residues. CDR3 bases: TGTGCCTGGGACCAGGGGGCTGGAAACACCATATATTTT. It encodes CAWDQGAGNTIYF.

V and J are TRBV14 and TRBJ2-7, with TRBD1 matching over 7 bases. The trim removed 2 bases at V and 11 bases at J, leaving 18 bases unmatched. The CDR3 runs to 16 residues. The germline V gene has CDR1 SGHDN and CDR2 FVKESK. The CDR3 protein is CASSQPKDRSLGKKYF. The CDR3 DNA follows: TGTGCCAGCAGCCAACCTAAGGACAGGTCCCTAGGTAAAAAGTACTTC.

The chain uses TRBV28 and TRBJ2-7; TRBD2 is a possible D gene (6 bases). The CDR3 has 13 residues. The V end lost 5 bases, the J end lost 4 bases, and 12 bases lay between the germline ends. Germline V CDR1 and CDR2: MDHEN, SYDVKM. CDR3 DNA sequence: TGTGCCAGCAGTCCCGGCGGGGAATACGAGCAGTACTTC. Translated, it gives CASSPGGEYEQYF. The full variable domain, its missing parts supplied by reference TRBV28 and TRBJ2-7, is DVKVTQSSRYLVKRTGEKVFLECVQDMDHENMFWYRQDPGLGLRLIYFSYDVKMKEKGDIPEGYSVSREKKERFSLILESASTNQTSMYLCASSPGGEYEQYFGPGTRLTVT.

This chain uses TRBV6-6 with TRBJ1-4, with TRBD1 as a possible D gene (6 bases). The germline CDR1 and CDR2 sequences are MNHNY and SVGAGI (reference sequence). CDR3 length: 15 residues. Trimming removed 4 bases at V and 4 bases at J, with 13 bases between. The CDR3 spells CASSFSTGYNEKLFF. For the CDR3, the DNA is TGTGCCAGCAGTTTTTCTACAGGGTATAATGAAAAACTGTTTTTT.